Following are 32 T cell receptor beta chains from one sample sequenced in a study of shared clonotypes between healthy human individuals. Here immunoSEQ multiplex PCR was the method, and the copy in TCRdb shows in-frame clones only, minus some. The sample shows some 470,000 clones, 75% to 85% of them seen only once. The material sequenced was PBMCs. Receptors were obtained from a woman between 40 and 50 years old in good health. Some clones in this sample may be carry-over from other donors' samples.

J is TRBJ2-3 and V is TRBV2; D is undetermined. Germline values: CDR1 SNHLY, CDR2 FYNNEI. Trimming pared 5 bases from V and 4 bases from J, leaving 7 bases between. The CDR3 totals 12 residues. CDR3: CASSTQADTQYF. In nucleotides, the CDR3 is TGTGCCAGCAGTACCCAAGCAGATACGCAGTATTTT.

V usage is TRBV7-9 and J usage is TRBJ1-1; tentative D call: TRBD1 (5 bases). CDR3 size: 17 residues. CDR1 SEHNR and CDR2 FQNEAQ come from the germline V gene (reference sequence). Trimming took 1 base from V and 10 from J, leaving 25 bases between them. The CDR3 DNA reads as TGTGCCAGCAGCTTAGACAATTCCCCGGGACTCGAATTGGTAGCTTTCTTT. It encodes CASSLDNSPGLELVAFF.

The chain has TRBV5-4 and TRBJ2-7; 8 bases are shared with TRBD1. Per germline, CDR1 SGHNT and CDR2 YYREEE (reference sequence). The CDR3 covers 15 residues. The V gene end was trimmed by 0 bases and the J gene end by 2 bases; junction bases not matched to a gene: 4. The CDR3 loop reads CASSLEQGGTYEQYF. CDR3 nucleotides: TGTGCCAGCAGCTTGGAACAGGGGGGTACCTACGAGCAGTACTTC.

This chain joins TRBV15 and TRBJ2-2; D could derive from TRBD1 or TRBD2 (5 bases each). The length of the CDR3 is 14 residues. V lost 0 bases to trimming and J lost 8 bases, with 10 bases between them. Germline V CDR1 and CDR2: LNHNV, YYDKDF (reference sequence). CDR3 sequence (DNA): TGTGCCACCAGCAGAGATGGGACCCTAGGGGAGCTGTTTTTT. Its translation is CATSRDGTLGELFF.

The CDR3 region is CSVEDGQGVTEAFF. The DNA for the CDR3 is TGCAGCGTTGAAGATGGTCAGGGGGTGACTGAAGCTTTCTTT. This chain uses TRBV29-1 with TRBJ1-1, with 7 bases fitting TRBD1. Germline V gene lookup returns CDR1 SQVTM and CDR2 ANQGSEA. V lost 0 bases to trimming and J lost 5 bases; unmatched junction nucleotides: 6. The CDR3 length is 14 residues. Together with reference TRBV29-1 and TRBJ1-1, the CDR3 gives the full variable domain: SAVISQKPSRDICQRGTSLTIQCQVDSQVTMMFWYRQQPGQSLTLIATANQGSEATYESGFVIDKFPISRPNLTFSTLTVSNMSPEDSSIYLCSVEDGQGVTEAFFGQGTRLTVV.

This chain connects TRBV2 to TRBJ2-5, with 10 bases identical to TRBD2. The end of the DNA fits TRBJ2-7 better, so the J call may be wrong. In germline, CDR1 is SNHLY, CDR2 FYNNEI. This CDR3 is built from 16 residues. For the CDR3, the DNA is TGTGCCAGCAGTGAATCACTAGCGGGACTAGACTACGAGCAGTACTTC. This translates into CASSESLAGLDYEQYF.

The table lists this clone with a few counts. The J gene is TRBJ1-1, the V gene TRBV10-3, with D uncertain. This CDR3 is 13 amino acids long. V was trimmed by 0 bases and J by 0 bases, leaving 2 bases between them. From germline, CDR1 is ENHRY and CDR2 SYGVKD. The CDR3 sequence is CAISESLNTEAFF. The CDR3 DNA reads TGTGCCATCAGTGAGTCGTTGAACACTGAAGCTTTCTTT.

The count of this clone is one. The V call is TRBV28, the J call TRBJ1-3; unclear D gene. CDR1 is MDHEN, CDR2 SYDVKM, per germline. V dropped 7 bases and J dropped 2 bases, with 18 bases sitting between them. This CDR3 comprises 16 residues. The CDR3 sequence: CASTPHGITTGNTIYF. In nucleotides, the CDR3 is TGTGCCAGCACCCCGCACGGCATTACTACTGGAAACACCATATATTTT.

V usage is TRBV25-1 and J usage is TRBJ2-3, with D tentatively TRBD2 (6 bases). The CDR3 loop spans 16 amino acids. Between the trimmed V and J ends, which lost 2 bases and 2 bases, there was a span of 14 bases. Per germline, CDR1 MGHDK and CDR2 SYGVNS. Here the CDR3 reads CASSEQDSGTTDTQYF. Here the CDR3 DNA reads TGTGCCAGCAGTGAACAGGATAGCGGAACCACAGATACGCAGTATTTT.

This clone was observed a handful of times. The identical CDR3 is also encoded by other nucleotide sequences in the sample. This rearrangement joins TRBV2 to TRBJ1-5; 8 bases align to TRBD1. The CDR3 extends over 14 amino acids. Losses at the gene ends were 3 bases for V and 4 bases for J; bases not matched to a gene: 2. Germline V lookup: CDR1 SNHLY, CDR2 FYNNEI. The CDR3 bases are TGTGCCAGCAGTGAGAGGACAGGGAATCAGCCCCAGCATTTT. It specifies CASSERTGNQPQHF.

The CDR3 protein is CASSSEADNPSRGELFF. In DNA, the CDR3 is TGTGCCAGCTCCTCGGAAGCAGACAACCCCTCTCGCGGGGAGCTGTTTTTT. This chain links TRBV25-1 with TRBJ2-2; the D is unclear. The germline V and J ends were trimmed by 8 bases and 7 bases, with 26 bases remaining between them. Per the germline V gene, CDR1 is MGHDK and CDR2 is SYGVNS. The CDR3 totals 17 residues. Filled out from reference TRBV25-1 and TRBJ2-2, the complete variable domain reads EADIYQTPRYLVIGTGKKITLECSQTMGHDKMYWYQQDPGMELHLIHYSYGVNSTEKGDLSSESTVSRIRTEHFPLTLESARPSHTSQYLCASSSEADNPSRGELFFGEGSRLTVL.

V usage is TRBV27 and J usage is TRBJ2-7; D is perhaps TRBD1 or TRBD2 (5 bases each). Germline values: CDR1 MNHEY, CDR2 SMNVEV (reference sequence). This CDR3 is 12 amino acids long. Trimming left V 6 bases short and J 6 bases short, with 12 bases between. DNA of the CDR3: TGTGCCAGCAGGACAGCGGCCGGCGAGCAGTACTTC. This sequence encodes CASRTAAGEQYF.

This chain uses TRBV30 with TRBJ2-5; D perhaps matches TRBD2 (5 bases). This CDR3 is 14 amino acids long. With 1 base removed from V and 5 bases from J, the gap between germline ends came to 14 bases. Per the germline V gene, CDR1 is GTSNPN and CDR2 is SVGIG (reference sequence). This CDR3 reads CAWSGTAGGETQYF. The CDR3, as DNA: TGTGCCTGGAGTGGGACCGCCGGAGGTGAGACCCAGTACTTC. Full variable domain (missing parts from reference TRBV30 and TRBJ2-5): SQTIHQWPATLVQPVGSPLSLECTVEGTSNPNLYWYRQAAGRGLQLLFYSVGIGQISSEVPQNLSASRPQDRQFILSSKKLLLSDSGFYLCAWSGTAGGETQYFGPGTRLLVL.

In its sample, this clone was seen a few times. This chain joins TRBV9 and TRBJ2-3; D ambiguous. V shed 0 bases and J shed 2 bases, with 7 bases lying between them. The CDR3 length is 14 residues. Germline V lookup: CDR1 SGDLS, CDR2 YYNGEE. CDR3 sequence (DNA): TGTGCCAGCAGCGTAGACAGCGACACAGATACGCAGTATTTT. Translation: CASSVDSDTDTQYF.

V and J are TRBV18 and TRBJ2-6, with 11 bases identical to TRBD1. Germline-derived CDR1 and CDR2 are KGHSH and LQKENI. CDR3 length equals 18 residues. Trimming at V came to 3 bases and at J to 2 bases, leaving 6 bases not matched to a gene. CDR3: CASSPGTGGPPGANVLTF. Here the CDR3 DNA reads TGTGCCAGCTCACCCGGGACAGGGGGACCCCCTGGGGCCAACGTCCTGACTTTC. Full variable domain (rest looked up from reference TRBV18 and TRBJ2-6): NAGVMQNPRHLVRRRGQEARLRCSPMKGHSHVYWYRQLPEEGLKFMVYLQKENIIDESGMPKERFSAEFPKEGPSILRIQQVVRGDSAAYFCASSPGTGGPPGANVLTFGAGSRLTVL.

This clone was recorded a few times. A far larger clone is one base from this, pointing to a likely read error. The genes are TRBV4-3 and TRBJ1-1; D may be TRBD1 (6 bases). Germline CDR1 LGHNA, CDR2 YSLEER. This CDR3 has 15 amino acids. Trimming took off 1 base at V and 3 bases at J, with 12 bases between the two ends. CDR3 sequence reads: CASSQGRQEYTEAFF. The CDR3 DNA reads as TGCGCCAGCAGCCAAGGGAGACAGGAGTACACTGAAGCTTTCTTT.

This chain connects TRBV7-9 to TRBJ2-3; no clear D. V was trimmed by 3 bases and J by 2 bases, leaving 15 bases between them. CDR3 length: 16 amino acids. Per the germline V gene, CDR1 is SEHNR and CDR2 is FQNEAQ (reference sequence). The DNA for the CDR3 is TGTGCCAGCAGCTTTGGTAGGAGTACCCTCACAGATACGCAGTATTTT. It yields the protein CASSFGRSTLTDTQYF.

The genes are TRBV2 and TRBJ2-2; maybe TRBD1 (7 bases). The germline CDR1 and CDR2 sequences are SNHLY and FYNNEI. This CDR3 is 15 amino acids long. V lost 4 bases to trimming and J lost 6 bases, with 15 bases between them. CDR3 region: CASSVSPGGSGELFF. The CDR3 DNA is TGTGCCAGCAGTGTGTCCCCAGGGGGGTCCGGGGAGCTGTTTTTT. The whole variable domain, filled in from reference TRBV2 and TRBJ2-2, reads EPEVTQTPSHQVTQMGQEVILRCVPISNHLYFYWYRQILGQKVEFLVSFYNNEISEKSEIFDDQFSVERPDGSNFTLKIRSTKLEDSAMYFCASSVSPGGSGELFFGEGSRLTVL.

V and J are TRBV6-6 and TRBJ2-7; TRBD1 matches at 7 bases. Germline CDR1 reads MNHNY; CDR2 reads SVGAGI (reference sequence). Trimming cost V 4 bases and J 0 bases; bases outside gene matches: 6. This CDR3 has 15 residues. CDR3 protein: CASSFPTGHSYEQYF. The CDR3 DNA reads TGTGCCAGCAGTTTCCCGACAGGGCACTCCTACGAGCAGTACTTC.

This clone was seen a single time. This chain uses TRBV11-2 with TRBJ1-1, with 7 bases lining up with TRBD1. Germline lookup yields CDR1 SGHAT and CDR2 FQNNGV. V was clipped by 5 bases and J by 6 bases; unmatched bases: 12. The CDR3 is 15 residues long. In DNA form, the CDR3 reads TGTGCCAGCAGCCCCTGGACAGGAGGGCGAGCTGAAGCTTTCTTT. It specifies CASSPWTGGRAEAFF.

This clone has ten or more counts. The chain recombines TRBV5-8 with TRBJ1-6; the D gene is possibly TRBD1 (6 bases). Germline CDR1 reads SGHTS; CDR2 reads YDEGEE. The CDR3 runs to 14 residues. Trimming removed 4 bases at V and 8 bases at J, with 13 bases between. CDR3 in amino acids: CASSLQGGDSPLHF. The CDR3 DNA reads TGTGCCAGCAGCCTACAGGGAGGGGATTCACCCCTCCACTTT.

The chain combines TRBV27 with TRBJ2-1, with TRBD1 as a possible D gene (5 bases). The CDR3 totals 15 residues. V dropped 2 bases and J dropped 7 bases, with 15 bases sitting between them. The V gene's germline CDR1 is MNHEY and CDR2 SMNVEV (reference sequence). This CDR3 reads CASSLGLGDGNEQFF. For the CDR3, the DNA is TGTGCCAGCAGTTTAGGTCTAGGGGATGGGAATGAGCAGTTCTTC.

The chain combines TRBV4-3 with TRBJ2-7; 10 bases are a match to TRBD1. CDR3 length equals 15 residues. The germline V gene encodes CDR1 LGHNA and CDR2 YSLEER. With 4 bases clipped from V and 0 bases from J, the junction kept 3 bases outside the gene matches. CDR3 loop: CASSLRTGGSYEQYF. CDR3 in DNA: TGCGCCAGCAGCCTCCGGACAGGGGGCTCCTACGAGCAGTACTTC.

V and J are TRBV6-1 and TRBJ1-5; D gene ambiguous. Germline CDR1 MNHNS, CDR2 SASEGT. The ends were cut back, 8 bases at V and 0 bases at J, with 11 bases in the middle. The CDR3 contains 14 residues. CDR3 nucleotides: TGTGCCAGCCTTACGACATTTAGCAATCAGCCCCAGCATTTT. Amino acid sequence: CASLTTFSNQPQHF.

This chain links TRBV9 with TRBJ2-7; TRBD2 matches 13 bases. The ends lost 4 bases at V and 3 bases at J; junction bases unmatched: 4. The CDR3 totals 15 residues. Per germline, CDR1 SGDLS and CDR2 YYNGEE. In DNA form, the CDR3 reads TGTGCCAGCAGCCCAAGACTAGCGGGAGGCTACGAGCAGTACTTC. Translating gives CASSPRLAGGYEQYF.

J is TRBJ1-1 and V is TRBV25-1, with 8 bases aligning to TRBD1. The CDR3 loop spans 16 amino acids. V lost 1 base and J lost 5; bases outside the gene matches: 9. Germline values: CDR1 MGHDK, CDR2 SYGVNS. The CDR3 DNA reads TGTGCCAGCAGTGAATTTGGTGCAGGGGGCCGGACTGAAGCTTTCTTT. It codes for CASSEFGAGGRTEAFF.

Only a few counts were recorded for this clone. V is TRBV29-1 and J is TRBJ2-7, with D possibly being TRBD1 (5 bases). Germline V gene data show CDR1 as SQVTM and CDR2 as ANQGSEA. The CDR3 consists of 13 residues. Trimming removed 4 bases from V and 3 bases from J, with 13 bases in between. CDR3 bases: TGCAGCGTTGTAGGGCAGGGTTACTACGAGCAGTACTTC. As protein: CSVVGQGYYEQYF.

The chain joins TRBV11-2 to TRBJ1-1; D gene uncertain. This CDR3 has 14 amino acids. Trimming removed 0 bases at V and 4 bases at J, with 9 bases between. Germline values: CDR1 SGHAT, CDR2 FQNNGV. In nucleotides, the CDR3 is TGTGCCAGCAGCTTAGAGAGGTTGGCCACTGAAGCTTTCTTT. It specifies CASSLERLATEAFF.

The chain carries TRBV2 and TRBJ1-2; D call uncertain. Germline V lookup: CDR1 SNHLY, CDR2 FYNNEI. The CDR3 totals 13 residues. Trimming shortened V by 3 bases and J by 4 bases, and 9 bases separated the two germline ends. The CDR3 nucleotides read TGTGCCAGCAGTGACGACACCTCCTATGGCTACACCTTC. This translates into CASSDDTSYGYTF. Filled out from reference TRBV2 and TRBJ1-2, the complete variable domain reads EPEVTQTPSHQVTQMGQEVILRCVPISNHLYFYWYRQILGQKVEFLVSFYNNEISEKSEIFDDQFSVERPDGSNFTLKIRSTKLEDSAMYFCASSDDTSYGYTFGSGTRLTVV.

The V and J genes are TRBV7-3 and TRBJ2-1; 7 bases are a match to TRBD2. Germline lookup yields CDR1 SGHTA and CDR2 FQGTGA. The CDR3 length is 14 residues. The V and J ends lost 2 bases and 4 bases, in that order; junction bases with no gene match: 2. The CDR3 spells CASSLASGYNEQFF. The CDR3 bases are TGTGCCAGCAGCTTAGCTAGCGGATACAATGAGCAGTTCTTC.

This clone was detected only once. The rearrangement links TRBV5-1 to TRBJ2-3; tentative D call: TRBD2 (5 bases). Trimming cost V 0 bases and J 0 bases, with 8 bases left between them. The CDR3 totals 15 residues. CDR1 and CDR2 from the germline V gene are SGHRS and YFSETQ. The CDR3 protein is CASSLAWESTDTQYF. CDR3 DNA sequence: TGCGCCAGCAGCTTGGCCTGGGAGAGCACAGATACGCAGTATTTT.

This clone was detected only a few times. The V call is TRBV7-3, the J call TRBJ2-3, with 9 bases lining up with TRBD2. The CDR3 runs to 16 residues. The ends lost 1 base at V and 0 bases at J; junction bases unmatched: 2. Germline CDR1 reads SGHTA; CDR2 reads FQGTGA. DNA for the CDR3: TGTGCCAGCAGCTTAAGTCTAGCGGGAAGCACAGATACGCAGTATTTT. As protein: CASSLSLAGSTDTQYF. The full variable domain, its missing parts supplied by reference TRBV7-3 and TRBJ2-3, is GAGVSQTPSNKVTEKGKYVELRCDPISGHTALYWYRQSLGQGPEFLIYFQGTGAADDSGLPNDRFFAVRPEGSVSTLKIQRTERGDSAVYLCASSLSLAGSTDTQYFGPGTRLTVL.